This T cell receptor beta chain came from a study of T cells in Graves' hyperthyroidism and ophthalmopathy. Study-wide background: Upon initial diagnosis and before any treatment, peripheral blood was collected.

The germline V gene has CDR1 SQVTM and CDR2 ANQGSEA. V lost 2 bases to trimming and J lost 7 bases, with 11 bases between them. The CDR3 runs 12 residues. Calling Graves' hyperthyroidism stable meant ophthalmopathy did not progress within 18 months. Lactation, pregnancy, other autoimmune disease or uncontrolled infection led to exclusion of patients. Together with thyroid ultrasound, orbital computed tomography, serum thyroxine and TRAb, clinical symptoms were used for diagnoses. TCR beta CDR3 regions were amplified from RNA. The TCR CDR3 first-round RT-PCR relied on the HTBI primer set. TCRdb passed the multiplex PCR reads through MiXCR, listing each CDR3 protein once. The sample holds over 700,000 distinct CDR3 sequences, about 35% seen once. This clonotype was counted many times.

The clonotype originates from a woman in her thirties or forties with Graves' hyperthyroidism. The chain carries TRBV29-1 and TRBJ1-2; perhaps TRBD1 as D (5 bases). Sequenced: blood. As DNA, the CDR3 is TGCAGCGTTGAAAGCTGGGGCTCTGGCTACACCTTC. Translation: CSVESWGSGYTF.